This T cell receptor (beta chain) emerged from a study of PD-1 blockade in classical Hodgkin lymphoma. All trial patients relapsed after autologous stem cell transplantation. Worth noting for this clone: The antigen remains undetermined.

With 8 bases removed from V and 9 bases from J, the gap between germline ends came to 14 bases. The germline gives CDR1 LNHDA, CDR2 SQIVND (reference sequence). CDR3 length: 12 residues. Some clones are missing from TCRdb's copy, which holds only in-frame ones; the method was immunoSEQ multiplex PCR. Counted here are tens of thousands of clones, roughly 87% occurring once; the ten biggest clones make up about 10%. Study-wide findings and caveats: A significant rise in TCR diversity by C4D1 was seen for CD4+ but not CD8+ cells. Reports indicated that newly diagnosed patients had lower baseline TCR diversity than healthy donors did.

The material was peripheral blood mononuclear cells (PBMCs), obtained before the second cycle of nivolumab. This sequence was found in a human donor with classical Hodgkin lymphoma. The chain uses TRBV19 and TRBJ2-1; TRBD1 might be the D (6 bases). CDR3 DNA: TGTGCCAGTCGTACAGGGACGAGTGAGCAGTTCTTC. Translating gives CASRTGTSEQFF. Drawing the rest from reference TRBV19 and TRBJ2-1, the complete variable domain is DGGITQSPKYLFRKEGQNVTLSCEQNLNHDAMYWYRQDPGQGLRLIYYSQIVNDFQKGDIAEGYSVSREKKESFPLTVTSAQKNPTAFYLCASRTGTSEQFFGPGTRLTVL.